What follows describes a single TCR beta chain. Antigen unknown. This sample was included in a study of response to subunit inactivated influenza vaccine. Study-level findings and limits: After each seasonal influenza vaccination, few new T cells are recruited, the authors suggested.

The V gene lost 2 bases and the J gene lost 6 bases, with 15 bases spanning the gap. Germline CDR1 is SGHKS and CDR2 is YYEKEE (reference sequence). The length of the CDR3 is 14 residues. TCRdb re-derived calls from the RT-PCR reads in MiXCR, one entry per CDR3 protein. The table includes about 800,000 distinct CDR3 sequences, over 20% detected once. The TCR originated in a man aged 45-60 years who received an inactivated influenza vaccine. The genes are TRBV5-5 and TRBJ2-7; tentatively, D is TRBD2 (6 bases). The input for sequencing was PBMCs from blood, taken about 5 days after vaccination. The CDR3: CASSLQPGVLEQYF. CDR3 nucleotide sequence: TGTGCCAGCAGCTTACAACCGGGAGTCCTCGAGCAGTACTTC.